This T cell receptor (beta chain) was sequenced during a study of CD8 T cells in Susac syndrome. RNA was extracted with the RNeasy kit, and a quantity of roughly 0.45 to 1 ug was reverse transcribed using random hexamers. An immunoSEQ multiplex PCR amplified TCR beta CDR3 over 54 Vbeta and 13 Jbeta. TCRdb redid the calling of the immunoSEQ multiplex PCR reads with MiXCR, one entry per CDR3 protein. The table lists about 200,000 distinct CDR3 sequences, more than 90% of them singletons. The CDR3 has 16 residues. Trimming at V came to 4 bases and at J to 3 bases, leaving 10 bases not matched to a gene. Looked up from germline, CDR1 is SGHDT and CDR2 is YYEEEE.

Sample: CD4+ T cells from PBMCs. The source of this sequence is a human donor with multiple sclerosis. J is TRBJ1-5 and V is TRBV5-6; the match to TRBD1 covers 7 bases. The CDR3 DNA reads TGTGCCAGCAGCCTAAAACTCGGACAGGTCAATCAGCCCCAGCATTTT. Its translation: CASSLKLGQVNQPQHF.